These 20 T cell receptor beta chains came from one sample sequenced in a study of high-grade serous ovarian cancer treatment subgroups. Tumor samples were obtained before definitive surgery or chemotherapy. Using immunoSEQ multiplex PCR, the repertoire was profiled, and TCRdb retains in-frame clones only, with some absent. The sample has 30,000 or so clones, about 81% seen once. Material for sequencing was tumor tissue. These receptors all come from a human donor with high-grade serous ovarian cancer.

This clone came up a few times. The chain is built from TRBV19 and TRBJ1-5; no definite D call. Germline CDR1 LNHDA, CDR2 SQIVND (reference sequence). This CDR3 has 13 amino acids. Trimming cost V 3 bases and J 5 bases, with 8 bases left between them. For the CDR3, the DNA is TGTGCCAGTAGTATTGTCGGGCATCAGCCCCAGCATTTT. The encoded protein is CASSIVGHQPQHF.

The chain carries TRBV7-9 and TRBJ1-2; 7 positions match TRBD1. V lost 5 bases and J lost 2; bases outside the gene matches: 2. The CDR3 is made up of 13 amino acids. Germline values: CDR1 SEHNR, CDR2 FQNEAQ (reference sequence). The CDR3 sequence: CASSPGQNYGYTF. The CDR3 DNA is TGTGCCAGCAGCCCGGGACAGAACTATGGCTACACCTTC.

This rearrangement joins TRBV30 to TRBJ2-3; 8 nucleotides agree with TRBD2. V lost 0 bases and J lost 2; bases outside the gene matches: 7. The length of the CDR3 is 16 residues. CDR1 is GTSNPN, CDR2 SVGIG, per germline (reference sequence). The CDR3 sequence: CAWSVSREDPTDTQYF. The DNA of the CDR3 is TGTGCCTGGAGTGTATCGCGGGAGGATCCCACAGATACGCAGTATTTT.

This clone is termed medium-sized. The chain couples TRBV6-1 to TRBJ2-7, with no clear D. The CDR3 extends over 11 amino acids. Looked up from germline, CDR1 is MNHNS and CDR2 is SASEGT. V dropped 7 bases and J dropped 5 bases, with 9 bases sitting between them. The CDR3 spells CASNGWDEQYF. For the CDR3, the DNA is TGTGCCAGCAATGGGTGGGACGAGCAGTACTTC.

The V and J genes are TRBV11-2 and TRBJ2-5, with 8 nucleotides matching TRBD2. Germline CDR1 is SGHAT and CDR2 is FQNNGV. V was pared by 3 bases and J by 5 bases, with 5 bases of the junction left unmatched. The CDR3 extends over 14 amino acids. The DNA of the CDR3 is TGTGCCAGCAGCTTTGGGACTAGATGGGAGACCCAGTACTTC. Translating gives CASSFGTRWETQYF.

This chain uses TRBV9 with TRBJ2-1; the D gene could be TRBD1 or TRBD2 (6 bases each). CDR1 and CDR2 (germline): SGDLS, YYNGEE. This CDR3 is 17 amino acids long. V lost 1 base and J lost 2, with 16 bases in between. This CDR3 is CASSVKGGTLTYNEQFF. In nucleotides, the CDR3 is TGTGCCAGCAGCGTAAAAGGGGGGACCCTCACCTACAATGAGCAGTTCTTC.

The chain links TRBV30 to TRBJ1-5; D remains unclear. This CDR3 comprises 15 residues. Germline V CDR1 and CDR2: GTSNPN, SVGIG (reference sequence). Trimming took 0 bases from V and 3 from J, leaving 12 bases between them. CDR3 coding DNA: TGTGCCTGGAGTGTTGGTCTTATCCCCAATCAGCCCCAGCATTTT. It encodes CAWSVGLIPNQPQHF.

The chain links TRBV14 to TRBJ2-7; 9 nucleotides agree with TRBD1. The germline V gene has CDR1 SGHDN and CDR2 FVKESK. V was clipped by 4 bases and J by 0 bases; unmatched bases: 16. This CDR3 is built from 19 residues. The CDR3 DNA follows: TGTGCCAGCAGCCCCACCCGGGACAGGGACCGATATAGCTCCTACGAGCAGTACTTC. Translated: CASSPTRDRDRYSSYEQYF.

The chain joins TRBV29-1 to TRBJ2-7; D is perhaps TRBD1 (6 bases). The CDR3 extends over 12 amino acids. V lost 3 bases and J lost 3, with 9 bases in between. CDR1 and CDR2 (germline): SQVTM, ANQGSEA. The CDR3 spells CSVEGQGYEQYF. The CDR3 DNA reads TGCAGCGTTGAGGGACAAGGCTACGAGCAGTACTTC.

This sequence joins TRBV14 and TRBJ2-7; TRBD2 matches 12 bases. This CDR3 has 16 residues. The V and J ends lost 3 bases and 4 bases, in that order; junction bases with no gene match: 7. Germline CDR1 SGHDN, CDR2 FVKESK. Written as DNA, the CDR3 is TGTGCCAGCAGCCAGTCCAGGACTAGCGGGACGTACGAGCAGTACTTC. Amino acids: CASSQSRTSGTYEQYF.

The chain recombines TRBV5-1 with TRBJ2-1; no definite D call. From germline, CDR1 is SGHRS and CDR2 YFSETQ. CDR3 length: 15 amino acids. V lost 0 bases, J lost 6 bases, and 13 bases lay in between. CDR3 bases: TGCGCCAGCAGCTTGGGACCGGGTACGTCCAATGAGCAGTTCTTC. Its protein product is CASSLGPGTSNEQFF.

The V gene is TRBV10-2, the J gene TRBJ2-3; no definite D call. CDR1 WSHSY and CDR2 SAAADI come from the germline V gene. Trimming took off 3 bases at V and 4 bases at J, with 11 bases between the two ends. CDR3 length equals 14 residues. CDR3 amino acids: CASSEGVGPDTQYF. In nucleotides, the CDR3 is TGCGCCAGCAGTGAAGGAGTCGGTCCAGATACGCAGTATTTT.

This rearrangement joins TRBV5-1 to TRBJ2-1, with a tentative D call TRBD2 (6 bases). The CDR3 has 14 amino acids. Deletions cut 3 bases from V and 3 bases from J, with 10 bases between. The V gene's germline CDR1 is SGHRS and CDR2 YFSETQ. The CDR3 loop is CASSYGSGYNEQFF. The CDR3 region has the DNA TGCGCCAGCAGCTACGGTAGCGGCTACAATGAGCAGTTCTTC.

The V and J genes are TRBV27 and TRBJ2-7, with 8 bases identical to TRBD2. The CDR3 totals 13 residues. Germline CDR1 reads MNHEY; CDR2 reads SMNVEV (reference sequence). The J segment lost 6 bases and the V segment lost 4 bases, leaving 5 bases of the junction unmatched. CDR3 sequence reads: CASSSPGRAEQYF. CDR3 in DNA: TGTGCCAGCAGTTCACCCGGGAGGGCCGAGCAGTACTTC.

The chain has TRBV19 and TRBJ2-5; TRBD2 aligns across 8 bases. Germline values: CDR1 LNHDA, CDR2 SQIVND (reference sequence). CDR3 length: 15 amino acids. With V trimmed by 6 bases and J by 1 base, 7 bases remained unmatched. Written as DNA, the CDR3 is TGTGCCAGTAGCAAGGGCGGGAGGCCCCAAGAGACCCAGTACTTC. Its protein is CASSKGGRPQETQYF.

Only a few counts were recorded for this clone. The chain recombines TRBV5-1 with TRBJ2-1; D gene uncertain. The CDR3 covers 15 residues. Trimming removed 0 bases at V and 1 base at J, with 8 bases between. CDR1 SGHRS and CDR2 YFSETQ come from the germline V gene. The CDR3 reads CASSLDKGSYNEQFF. CDR3 DNA sequence: TGCGCCAGCAGCTTGGACAAGGGATCCTACAATGAGCAGTTCTTC.

This rearrangement joins TRBV4-1 to TRBJ2-7; D is unclear. This CDR3 is built from 16 residues. Trimming pared 1 base from V and 1 base from J, leaving 14 bases between. The germline V gene encodes CDR1 MGHRA and CDR2 YSYEKL. The DNA of the CDR3 is TGCGCCAGCAGCCAAGTCCCCCTTGTGAGGTCCTACGAGCAGTACTTC. It yields the protein CASSQVPLVRSYEQYF.

This chain joins TRBV14 and TRBJ1-1, with 9 bases identical to TRBD1. The V segment lost 5 bases and the J segment 3 bases; nucleotides outside the gene matches: 4. The CDR3 runs 14 residues. The germline CDR1 and CDR2 sequences are SGHDN and FVKESK. The CDR3 DNA reads as TGTGCCAGCAGCAAACGACAGGGGGACACTGAAGCTTTCTTT. Translated, it gives CASSKRQGDTEAFF. The variable domain in full, completed from reference TRBV14 and TRBJ1-1, reads EAGVTQFPSHSVIEKGQTVTLRCDPISGHDNLYWYRRVMGKEIKFLLHFVKESKQDESGMPNNRFLAERTGGTYSTLKVQPAELEDSGVYFCASSKRQGDTEAFFGQGTRLTVV.

This clone was counted between two and nine times. V gene TRBV6-1 combines with J gene TRBJ2-1, with D maybe TRBD1 (6 bases). V shed 8 bases and J shed 6 bases, with 17 bases lying between them. The CDR3 extends over 14 amino acids. From germline, CDR1 is MNHNS and CDR2 SASEGT. In DNA, the CDR3 is TGTGCCAGCGCCCACGGGACACGTAGCAATGAGCAGTTCTTC. Protein product: CASAHGTRSNEQFF.

The V call is TRBV6-6, the J call TRBJ2-5, with no clear D. Deletions cut 6 bases from V and 2 bases from J, with 13 bases between. Germline V lookup: CDR1 MNHNY, CDR2 SVGAGI (reference sequence). CDR3 length: 14 amino acids. The CDR3 here is CASRKMQTQETQYF. CDR3 coding DNA: TGTGCCAGCAGGAAAATGCAGACTCAAGAGACCCAGTACTTC.